The next 7 T cell receptor beta chains were all read from a single sample in a study of T cell responses to AZD1222 COVID-19 vaccine. Clones were read by immunoSEQ multiplex PCR, and TCRdb kept only the in-frame ones, dropping some. The sample yields around 200,000 clones, roughly 88% seen once. The sample here was peripheral blood, taken on day 0 of AZD1222 vaccination. Receptors originate from an adult in good health.

Remarks on this clone: One junction end does not reproduce the germline sequence, and a read error may be involved. The genes are TRBV7-8 and TRBJ2-3, with D perhaps TRBD2 (6 bases). CDR3 size: 14 residues. Per the germline V gene, CDR1 is SGHVS and CDR2 is FQNEAQ. CDR3 amino acids: CASSLGGDFWGHEF. CDR3 coding DNA: TGTGCCAGCAGCTTAGGTGGGGACTTTTGGGGTCACGAATTT. The complete variable domain, with remaining parts taken from reference TRBV7-8 and TRBJ2-3, reads GAGVSQSPRYKVAKRGQDVALRCDPISGHVSLFWYQQALGQGPEFLTYFQNEAQLDKSGLPSDRFFAERPEGSVSTLKIQRTQQEDSAVYLCASSLGGDFWGHEFGPGTRLTVL.

This chain joins TRBV9 and TRBJ2-2; 8 bases map to TRBD2. The germline CDR1 and CDR2 sequences are SGDLS and YYNGEE. The CDR3 sequence is 17 residues long. V lost 0 bases, J lost 4 bases, and 8 bases stayed unmatched. Here the CDR3 reads CASSVDSGNTGTGELFF. CDR3 nucleotides: TGTGCCAGCAGCGTAGATAGCGGGAATACAGGCACCGGGGAGCTGTTTTTT.

The chain employs TRBV4-2 and TRBJ2-3; D gene ambiguous. Germline values: CDR1 LGHNA, CDR2 YNFKEQ. V shed 0 bases and J shed 2 bases, with 9 bases lying between them. The CDR3 sequence is 15 residues long. The chain's CDR3 is CASSQEGQFTDTQYF. The CDR3 bases are TGTGCCAGCAGCCAAGAAGGCCAGTTCACAGATACGCAGTATTTT.

The V gene is TRBV28, the J gene TRBJ2-7, with D possibly being TRBD2 (6 bases). This CDR3 comprises 15 residues. Germline V CDR1 and CDR2: MDHEN, SYDVKM. V lost 3 bases to trimming and J lost 0 bases, with 12 bases between them. Here the CDR3 reads CASSFRGSLSYEQYF. The DNA for the CDR3 is TGTGCCAGCAGTTTCCGGGGGTCCCTCTCCTACGAGCAGTACTTC.

The chain has TRBV10-1 and TRBJ2-3; 8 bases fit TRBD1. Germline lookup yields CDR1 WNHNN and CDR2 SYGVQD (reference sequence). This CDR3 region has 14 residues. Unmatched junction bases numbered 5, after V lost 6 bases and J lost 3 bases. CDR3 sequence reads: CASRAGGSTDTQYF. In DNA form, the CDR3 reads TGCGCCAGCAGAGCAGGGGGCTCGACAGATACGCAGTATTTT.

This clone was found once. The gene calls are TRBV2 and TRBJ1-3; possible D gene TRBD1, 5 bases. The germline V and J ends were trimmed by 8 bases and 1 base, with 9 bases remaining between them. The V gene's germline CDR1 is SNHLY and CDR2 FYNNEI. CDR3 length: 13 residues. The chain's CDR3 is CASGRGSGNTIYF. CDR3 nucleotides: TGTGCCAGCGGACGGGGGTCTGGAAACACCATATATTTT. Full variable domain (rest looked up from reference TRBV2 and TRBJ1-3): EPEVTQTPSHQVTQMGQEVILRCVPISNHLYFYWYRQILGQKVEFLVSFYNNEISEKSEIFDDQFSVERPDGSNFTLKIRSTKLEDSAMYFCASGRGSGNTIYFGEGSWLTVV.

This chain uses TRBV19 with TRBJ1-5; D is uncertain. There are 12 residues in the CDR3. Germline V lookup: CDR1 LNHDA, CDR2 SQIVND (reference sequence). V dropped 9 bases and J dropped 0 bases, with 6 bases sitting between them. The CDR3, as DNA: TGTGCCAGATTCTATAGCAATCAGCCCCAGCATTTT. Translating it yields CARFYSNQPQHF. Full variable domain (missing parts from reference TRBV19 and TRBJ1-5): DGGITQSPKYLFRKEGQNVTLSCEQNLNHDAMYWYRQDPGQGLRLIYYSQIVNDFQKGDIAEGYSVSREKKESFPLTVTSAQKNPTAFYLCARFYSNQPQHFGDGTRLSIL.